The clone carrying this T cell receptor (beta chain) has just a few counts. This record belongs to a study of T cells after yellow fever vaccination. Study results and caveats: Peaking faster, on day 5 versus 15, the secondary response was nonetheless weaker.

In making TCR cDNA, 5'RACE template switching added a universal primer site and UMIs to it. TCRdb reprocessed the 5' RACE reads with MiXCR, giving one entry per CDR3 protein. The table has about 10,000 distinct CDR3 sequences, 4% to 6% seen once. The source of this sequence is a man between 18 and 29 years old who received the YFV17D yellow fever vaccine. Here the sequenced sample was PBMCs, either bulk or a sorted T-cell subset (CD4+, CD8+, memory, or dextramer-sorted; not recorded which), taken around 15 days after the first yellow fever vaccination.

The DNA for the CDR3 is TGTGCCAGCTCCAACGGAGCGGGTTATCAAGAGACCCAGTACTTC. Amino acids: CASSNGAGYQETQYF. This chain connects TRBV3-1 to TRBJ2-5, with D perhaps matching TRBD2 (6 bases). CDR3 size: 15 residues. Trimming left V 8 bases short and J 2 bases short, with 18 bases between. CDR1 and CDR2 from the germline V gene are LGHDT and YNNKEL (reference sequence).